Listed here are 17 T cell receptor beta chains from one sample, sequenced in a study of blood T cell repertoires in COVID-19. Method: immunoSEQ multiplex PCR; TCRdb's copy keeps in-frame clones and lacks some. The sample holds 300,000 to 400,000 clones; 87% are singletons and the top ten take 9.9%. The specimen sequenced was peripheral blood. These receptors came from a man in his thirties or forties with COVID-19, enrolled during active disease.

The CDR3 region is CASSLTSGTPYEQYF. The CDR3 nucleotides read TGTGCCAGCAGCTTGACTAGCGGGACCCCCTACGAGCAGTACTTC. The chain links TRBV7-2 to TRBJ2-7; 11 bases fit TRBD2. Trimming cost V 3 bases and J 2 bases; bases outside gene matches: 3. This CDR3 has 15 amino acids. Germline CDR1 SGHTA, CDR2 FQGNSA.

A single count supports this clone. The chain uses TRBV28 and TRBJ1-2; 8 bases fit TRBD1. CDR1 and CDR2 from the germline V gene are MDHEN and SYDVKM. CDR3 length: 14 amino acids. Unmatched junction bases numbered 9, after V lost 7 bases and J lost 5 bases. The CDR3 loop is CASITGQGTYGYTF. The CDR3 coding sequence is TGTGCCAGCATTACTGGACAGGGAACATATGGCTACACCTTC.

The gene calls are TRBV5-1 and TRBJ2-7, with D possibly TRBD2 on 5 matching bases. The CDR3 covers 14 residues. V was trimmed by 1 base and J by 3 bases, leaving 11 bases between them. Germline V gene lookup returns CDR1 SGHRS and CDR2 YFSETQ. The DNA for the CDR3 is TGCGCCAGCAGCTTGTTACCCGGACTCTACGAGCAGTACTTC. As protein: CASSLLPGLYEQYF.

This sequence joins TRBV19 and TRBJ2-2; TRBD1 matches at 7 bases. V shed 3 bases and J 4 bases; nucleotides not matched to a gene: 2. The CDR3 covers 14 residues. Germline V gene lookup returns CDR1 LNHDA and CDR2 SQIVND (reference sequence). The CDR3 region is CASSMTGLTGELFF. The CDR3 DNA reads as TGTGCCAGTAGTATGACAGGGCTCACCGGGGAGCTGTTTTTT.

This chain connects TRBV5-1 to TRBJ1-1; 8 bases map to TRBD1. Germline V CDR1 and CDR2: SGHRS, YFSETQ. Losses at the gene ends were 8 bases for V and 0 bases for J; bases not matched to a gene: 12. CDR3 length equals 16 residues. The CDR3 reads CASTSGGIRMNTEAFF. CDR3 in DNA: TGCGCCAGTACATCAGGGGGCATCAGGATGAACACTGAAGCTTTCTTT.

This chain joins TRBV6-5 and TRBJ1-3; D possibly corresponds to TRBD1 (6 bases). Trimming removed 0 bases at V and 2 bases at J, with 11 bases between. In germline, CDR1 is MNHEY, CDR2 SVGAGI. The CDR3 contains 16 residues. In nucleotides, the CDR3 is TGTGCCAGCAGTTACTCGTGGACAGCGACTGGAAACACCATATATTTT. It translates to CASSYSWTATGNTIYF.

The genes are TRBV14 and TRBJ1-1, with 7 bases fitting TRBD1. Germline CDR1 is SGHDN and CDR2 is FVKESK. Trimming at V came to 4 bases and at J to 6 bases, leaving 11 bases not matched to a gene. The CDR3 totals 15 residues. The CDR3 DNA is TGTGCCAGCAGCCGCCGACAGGGCGGTTCTGCTGAAGCTTTCTTT. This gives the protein CASSRRQGGSAEAFF.

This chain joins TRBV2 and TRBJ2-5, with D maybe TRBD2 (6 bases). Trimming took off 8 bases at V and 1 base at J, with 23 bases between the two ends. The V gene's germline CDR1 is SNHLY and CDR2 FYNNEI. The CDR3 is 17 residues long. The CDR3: CASCKKPGLVTQETQYF. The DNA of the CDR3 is TGTGCCAGCTGCAAGAAACCGGGACTCGTCACCCAAGAGACCCAGTACTTC.

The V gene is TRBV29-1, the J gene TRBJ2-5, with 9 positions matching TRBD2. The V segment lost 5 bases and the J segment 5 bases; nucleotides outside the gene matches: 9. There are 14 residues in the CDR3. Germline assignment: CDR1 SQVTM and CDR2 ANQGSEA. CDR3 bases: TGCAGCGTTTTTAGCGGGAGAGGACGCGAGACCCAGTACTTC. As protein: CSVFSGRGRETQYF.

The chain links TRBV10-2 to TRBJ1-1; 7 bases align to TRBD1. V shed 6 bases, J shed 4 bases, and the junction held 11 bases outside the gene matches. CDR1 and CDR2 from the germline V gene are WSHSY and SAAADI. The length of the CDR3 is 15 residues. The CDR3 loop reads CASRASTGMGTEAFF. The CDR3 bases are TGCGCCAGCAGAGCCTCGACAGGGATGGGCACTGAAGCTTTCTTT.

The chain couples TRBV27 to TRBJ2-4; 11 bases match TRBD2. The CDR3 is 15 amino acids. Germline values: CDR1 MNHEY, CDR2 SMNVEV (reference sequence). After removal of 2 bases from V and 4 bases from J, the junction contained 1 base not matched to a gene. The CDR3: CASSLLAGGKNIQYF. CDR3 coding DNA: TGTGCCAGCAGTTTACTAGCGGGGGGAAAAAACATTCAGTACTTC.

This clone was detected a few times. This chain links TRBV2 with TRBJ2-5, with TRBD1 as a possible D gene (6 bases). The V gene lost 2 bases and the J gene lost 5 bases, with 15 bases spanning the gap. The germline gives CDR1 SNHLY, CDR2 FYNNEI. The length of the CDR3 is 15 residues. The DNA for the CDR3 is TGTGCCAGCAGTGAAATCGTCAGGGGCGGTGAGACCCAGTACTTC. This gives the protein CASSEIVRGGETQYF.

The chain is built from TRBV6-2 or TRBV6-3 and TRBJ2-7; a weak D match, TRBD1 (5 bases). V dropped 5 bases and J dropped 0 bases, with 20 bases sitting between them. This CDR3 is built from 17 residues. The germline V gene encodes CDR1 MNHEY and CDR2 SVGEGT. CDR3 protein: CASSNPQGVRDSYEQYF. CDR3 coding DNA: TGTGCCAGCAGTAATCCGCAAGGGGTAAGAGACTCCTACGAGCAGTACTTC.

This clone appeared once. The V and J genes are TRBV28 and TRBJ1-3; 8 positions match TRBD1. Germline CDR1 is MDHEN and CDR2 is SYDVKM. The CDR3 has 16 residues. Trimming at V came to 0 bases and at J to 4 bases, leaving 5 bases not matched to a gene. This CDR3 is CASSLWTGDSGNTIYF. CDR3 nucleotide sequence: TGTGCCAGCAGTTTATGGACAGGGGACTCGGGAAACACCATATATTTT. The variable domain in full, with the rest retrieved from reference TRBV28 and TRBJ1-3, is DVKVTQSSRYLVKRTGEKVFLECVQDMDHENMFWYRQDPGLGLRLIYFSYDVKMKEKGDIPEGYSVSREKKERFSLILESASTNQTSMYLCASSLWTGDSGNTIYFGEGSWLTVV.

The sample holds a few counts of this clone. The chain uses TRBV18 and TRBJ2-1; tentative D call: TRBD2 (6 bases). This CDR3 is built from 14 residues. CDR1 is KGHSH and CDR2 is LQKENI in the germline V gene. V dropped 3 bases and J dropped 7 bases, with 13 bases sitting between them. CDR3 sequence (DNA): TGTGCCAGCTCACCGGGTGGGACTCGTAATGAGCAGTTCTTC. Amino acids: CASSPGGTRNEQFF.

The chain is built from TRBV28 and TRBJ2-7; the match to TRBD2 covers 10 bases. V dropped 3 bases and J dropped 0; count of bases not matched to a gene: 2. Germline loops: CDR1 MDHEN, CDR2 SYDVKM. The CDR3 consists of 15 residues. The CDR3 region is CASSLTSGFSYEQYF. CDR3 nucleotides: TGTGCCAGCAGTTTGACTAGCGGGTTCTCCTACGAGCAGTACTTC.

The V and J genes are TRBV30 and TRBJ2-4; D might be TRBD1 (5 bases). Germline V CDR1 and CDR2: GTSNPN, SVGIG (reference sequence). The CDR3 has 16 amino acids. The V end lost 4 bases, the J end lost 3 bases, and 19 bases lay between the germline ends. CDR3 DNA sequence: TGTGCCTGGAAGTCGTTCTCCCCTAGGGGCAAAAACATTCAGTACTTC. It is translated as CAWKSFSPRGKNIQYF. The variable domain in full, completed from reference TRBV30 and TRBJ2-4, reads SQTIHQWPATLVQPVGSPLSLECTVEGTSNPNLYWYRQAAGRGLQLLFYSVGIGQISSEVPQNLSASRPQDRQFILSSKKLLLSDSGFYLCAWKSFSPRGKNIQYFGAGTRLSVL.